A selection of T cell receptor beta chains follows, all from one sample in a study of blood T cell repertoires in COVID-19. The data were produced by immunoSEQ multiplex PCR, yet TCRdb's version contains in-frame clones alone and is incomplete. The repertoire holds approximately 250,000 clones, with 80% to 95% as singletons. What was sequenced was PBMCs or T cells enriched from blood (not recorded which). The receptors come from a man aged 35-49 years who had been exposed to COVID-19. Both conserved end residues are part of each CDR3.

V	J	CDR3
TRBV29-1	TRBJ1-1	CSATGNTEAFF
TRBV24-1	TRBJ2-5	CATSPSGLAGYQETQYF
TRBV6-2/TRBV6-3	TRBJ2-7	CASSPFRGTGSNEQYF
TRBV10-3	TRBJ1-2	CAISEGDRYGYTF
TRBV6-5	TRBJ1-2	CASSYGTGTGGYTF
TRBV5-6	TRBJ2-5	CASSLPGGETQYF
TRBV28	TRBJ1-1	CASRRPRDGGDTEAFF
TRBV30	TRBJ1-2	CACLPEGYGGYTF
TRBV5-1	TRBJ2-1	CASSLALERLAGPEQFF
TRBV7-9	TRBJ2-7	CASSLPDRAGYEQYF
TRBV7-2	TRBJ2-1	CASSSTKLLAGVNEQFF
TRBV5-1	TRBJ2-1	CASRSGNEQFF
TRBV5-6	TRBJ1-3	CASSLEGQINTIYF
TRBV5-1	TRBJ2-5	CASSWGQAAYQETQYF
TRBV6-2/TRBV6-3	TRBJ2-1	CASSFSGRETSNEQFF
TRBV5-1	TRBJ1-3	CASSSGTGALSGNTIYF
TRBV6-5	TRBJ1-5	CASKSGQGQPQHF
TRBV9	TRBJ2-1	CASSVDSFWRDEQFF
TRBV19	TRBJ2-7	CASSTQGPHEQYF
TRBV19	TRBJ1-1	CASNPSMNTEAFF
TRBV29-1	TRBJ2-4	CSVEGPKNIQYF
TRBV12-5	TRBJ2-3	CASGLVSGSVTDTQYF
TRBV10-3	TRBJ1-4	CAIRGQDNEKLFF
TRBV28	TRBJ2-1	CASIMTGVPHNEQFF
TRBV4-2	TRBJ2-6	CASTLFSEVAGANVLTF
TRBV7-2	TRBJ2-7	CASSIRLYEQYF
TRBV2	TRBJ2-3	CASSERLGDTQYF
TRBV9	TRBJ2-5	CASSMTGAPQETQYF
TRBV29-1	TRBJ2-2	CSVEDGRADSGRVPGELFF
TRBV5-4	TRBJ2-3	CASSPEGGYTDTQYF
TRBV7-9	TRBJ2-1	CASSLEVRGLNNEQFF
TRBV19	TRBJ1-6	CASSIEGNSPLHF
TRBV25-1	TRBJ2-7	CASSGNIGAYEQYF
TRBV7-9	TRBJ2-7	CASSHRTVPYEQYF
TRBV12-3/TRBV12-4	TRBJ1-5	CASSTNFNQPQHF
TRBV30	TRBJ2-4	CAWRAFSGSETKNIQYF
TRBV30	TRBJ2-5	CAWIQAGQETQYF
TRBV30	TRBJ2-1	CAWSVRTSGRNEQFF
TRBV7-9	TRBJ2-1	CASSLGPASGDNEQFF
TRBV6-5	TRBJ2-5	CASSSLWSRETQYF
TRBV30	TRBJ2-7	CAWSGKRLFYEQYF
TRBV27	TRBJ2-1	CASSLLGTSPNEQFF
TRBV5-1	TRBJ2-2	CASSLSGGAAGELFF
TRBV5-1	TRBJ1-5	CASSLSGINQPQHF
TRBV4-2	TRBJ1-1	CASSQKGDTEAFF
TRBV3-1/TRBV3-2	TRBJ2-1	CASSQELAGVYNEQFF
TRBV29-1	TRBJ2-5	CSGGTGGETQYF
TRBV27	TRBJ2-6	CASSFTGANVLTF
TRBV5-1	TRBJ2-7	CASSFGNSGRIYEQYF